A selection of T cell receptor beta chains follows, all from one sample in a study of beta chain features in type 1 diabetes. TCRdb's copy holds only in-frame clones and misses some; the assay was immunoSEQ multiplex PCR. The data show hundreds of thousands of clones, 30% seen once. The sequencing sample was made of naive CD4+ T cells from blood. These receptors all come from a man aged 18 to 30 in good health. The CDR3 runs from the conserved cysteine through the conserved F or W.

v_gene	j_gene	CDR3aa
TRBV7-2	TRBJ1-2	CASSFGRGVVDDGYTF
TRBV5-6	TRBJ2-5	CASSSTGSQETQYF
TRBV28	TRBJ2-3	CASTVVLQDTQYF
TRBV29-1	TRBJ2-3	CSVEGGLGSQDTQYF
TRBV9	TRBJ2-5	CASSALAGVSETQYF
TRBV6-1	TRBJ2-1	CASSEARLALYNEQFF
TRBV29-1	TRBJ2-7	CSVVRVAGAGEQYF
TRBV28	TRBJ1-1	CASSPLGQGAEAFF
TRBV7-3	TRBJ2-5	CASSLSWAETQYF
TRBV19	TRBJ2-6	CASSASGGSGANVLTF
TRBV5-1	TRBJ2-1	CASSFLTAYNEQFF
TRBV15	TRBJ2-7	CATNRGDSYEQYF
TRBV4-2	TRBJ2-2	CASSHRTGELFF
TRBV30	TRBJ2-1	CAWKGGTYNEQFF
TRBV7-2	TRBJ2-4	CASSLASGRDIQYF
TRBV18	TRBJ1-1	CASSGLQGSTEAFF
TRBV6-5	TRBJ2-7	CASSFGQSYEQYF